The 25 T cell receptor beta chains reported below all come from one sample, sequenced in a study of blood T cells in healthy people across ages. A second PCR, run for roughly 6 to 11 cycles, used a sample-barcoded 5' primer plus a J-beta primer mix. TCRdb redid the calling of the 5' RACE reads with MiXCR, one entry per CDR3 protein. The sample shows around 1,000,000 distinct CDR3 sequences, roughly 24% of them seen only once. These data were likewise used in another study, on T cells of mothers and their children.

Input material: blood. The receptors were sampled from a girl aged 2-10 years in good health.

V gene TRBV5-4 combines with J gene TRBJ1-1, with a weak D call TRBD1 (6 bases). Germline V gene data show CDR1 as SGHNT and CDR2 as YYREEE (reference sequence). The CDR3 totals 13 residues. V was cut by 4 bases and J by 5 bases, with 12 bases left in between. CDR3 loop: CASSNGQRTEAFF. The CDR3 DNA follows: TGTGCCAGCAGCAACGGACAGCGGACTGAAGCTTTCTTT.

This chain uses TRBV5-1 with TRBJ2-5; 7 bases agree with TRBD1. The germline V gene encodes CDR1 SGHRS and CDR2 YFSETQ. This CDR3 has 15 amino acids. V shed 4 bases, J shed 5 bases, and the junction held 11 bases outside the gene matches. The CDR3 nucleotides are TGCGCCAGCAGCCAAATCAGGGGGAGTACGGAGACCCAGTACTTC. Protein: CASSQIRGSTETQYF. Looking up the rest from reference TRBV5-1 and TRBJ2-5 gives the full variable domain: KAGVTQTPRYLIKTRGQQVTLSCSPISGHRSVSWYQQTPGQGLQFLFEYFSETQRNKGNFPGRFSGRQFSNSRSEMNVSTLELGDSALYLCASSQIRGSTETQYFGPGTRLLVL.

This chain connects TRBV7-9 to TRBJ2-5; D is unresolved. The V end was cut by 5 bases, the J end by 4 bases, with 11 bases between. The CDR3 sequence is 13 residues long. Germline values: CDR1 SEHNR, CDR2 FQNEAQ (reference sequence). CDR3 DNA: TGTGCCAGCAGCCCCGACTGGGGAGAGACCCAGTACTTC. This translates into CASSPDWGETQYF. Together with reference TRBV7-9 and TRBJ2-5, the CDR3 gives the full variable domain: DTGVSQNPRHKITKRGQNVTFRCDPISEHNRLYWYRQTLGQGPEFLTYFQNEAQLEKSRLLSDRFSAERPKGSFSTLEIQRTEQGDSAMYLCASSPDWGETQYFGPGTRLLVL.

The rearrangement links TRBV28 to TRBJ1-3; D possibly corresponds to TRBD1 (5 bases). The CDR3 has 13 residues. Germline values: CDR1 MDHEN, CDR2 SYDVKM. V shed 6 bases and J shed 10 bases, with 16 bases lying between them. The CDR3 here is CASSLESRGTIYF. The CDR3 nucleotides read TGTGCCAGCAGCCTAGAGAGCCGGGGGACCATATATTTT.

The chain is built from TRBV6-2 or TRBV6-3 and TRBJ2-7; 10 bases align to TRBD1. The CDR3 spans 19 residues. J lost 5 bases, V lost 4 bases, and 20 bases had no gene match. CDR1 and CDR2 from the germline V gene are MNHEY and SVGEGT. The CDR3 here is CASSSPFGTGDSVRDEQYF. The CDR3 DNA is TGTGCCAGCAGTTCGCCCTTCGGGACAGGGGACTCCGTTCGGGACGAGCAGTACTTC.

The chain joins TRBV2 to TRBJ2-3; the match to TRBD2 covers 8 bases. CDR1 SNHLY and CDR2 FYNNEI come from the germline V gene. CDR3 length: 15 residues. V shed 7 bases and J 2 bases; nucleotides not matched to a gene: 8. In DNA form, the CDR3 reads TGTGCCAGCAATCGAGCGGGAGTCGTCACAGATACGCAGTATTTT. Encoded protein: CASNRAGVVTDTQYF. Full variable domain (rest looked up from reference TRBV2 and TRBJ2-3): EPEVTQTPSHQVTQMGQEVILRCVPISNHLYFYWYRQILGQKVEFLVSFYNNEISEKSEIFDDQFSVERPDGSNFTLKIRSTKLEDSAMYFCASNRAGVVTDTQYFGPGTRLTVL.

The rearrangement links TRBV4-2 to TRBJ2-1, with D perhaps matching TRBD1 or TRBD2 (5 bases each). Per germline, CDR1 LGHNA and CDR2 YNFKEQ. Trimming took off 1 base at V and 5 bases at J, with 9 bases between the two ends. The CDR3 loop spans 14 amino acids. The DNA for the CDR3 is TGTGCCAGCAGCCAAGGGTTGGGGGACAATGAGCAGTTCTTC. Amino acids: CASSQGLGDNEQFF.

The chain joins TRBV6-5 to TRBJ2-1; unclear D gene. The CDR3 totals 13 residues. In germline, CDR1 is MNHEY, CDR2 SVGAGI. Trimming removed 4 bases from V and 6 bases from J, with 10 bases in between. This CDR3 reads CASSFTWGNEQFF. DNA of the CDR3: TGTGCCAGCAGTTTCACTTGGGGCAATGAGCAGTTCTTC.

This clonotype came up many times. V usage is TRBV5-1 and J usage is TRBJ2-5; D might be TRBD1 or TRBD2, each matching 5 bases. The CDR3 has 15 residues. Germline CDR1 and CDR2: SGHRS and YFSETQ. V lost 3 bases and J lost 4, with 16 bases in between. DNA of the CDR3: TGCGCCAGCAGCTGGGGGAAGGATAGCACAGAGACCCAGTACTTC. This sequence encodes CASSWGKDSTETQYF.

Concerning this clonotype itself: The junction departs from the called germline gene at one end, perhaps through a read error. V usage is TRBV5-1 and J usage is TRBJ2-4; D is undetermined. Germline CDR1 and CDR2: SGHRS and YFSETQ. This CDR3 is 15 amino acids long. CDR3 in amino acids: CASSLGLAWGNIQYF. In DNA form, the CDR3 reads TGCGCCAGCAGCTTGGGATTGGCCTGGGGAAACATCCAGTACTTC.

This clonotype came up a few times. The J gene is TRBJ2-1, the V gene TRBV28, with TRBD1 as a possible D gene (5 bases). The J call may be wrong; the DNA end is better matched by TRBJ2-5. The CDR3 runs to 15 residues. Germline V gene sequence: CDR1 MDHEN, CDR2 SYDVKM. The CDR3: CASSFVSRGQETQYF. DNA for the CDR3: TGTGCCAGCAGTTTCGTATCAAGGGGCCAAGAGACCCAGTACTTC.

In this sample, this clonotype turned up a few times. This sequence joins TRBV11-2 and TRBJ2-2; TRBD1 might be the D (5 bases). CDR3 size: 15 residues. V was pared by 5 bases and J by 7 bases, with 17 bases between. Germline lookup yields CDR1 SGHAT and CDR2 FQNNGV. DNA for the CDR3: TGTGCCAGCAGCGATACAGGTGGAATAGGCGGGGAGCTGTTTTTT. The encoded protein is CASSDTGGIGGELFF. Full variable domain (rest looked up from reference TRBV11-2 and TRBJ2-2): EAGVAQSPRYKIIEKRQSVAFWCNPISGHATLYWYQQILGQGPKLLIQFQNNGVVDDSQLPKDRFSAERLKGVDSTLKIQPAKLEDSAVYLCASSDTGGIGGELFFGEGSRLTVL.

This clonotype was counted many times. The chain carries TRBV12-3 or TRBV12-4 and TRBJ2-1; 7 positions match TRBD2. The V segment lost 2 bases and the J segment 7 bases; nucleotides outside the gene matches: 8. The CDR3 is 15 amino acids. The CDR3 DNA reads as TGTGCCAGCAGTTTAAGCGGGACTACCAAAAATGAGCAGTTCTTC. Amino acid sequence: CASSLSGTTKNEQFF.

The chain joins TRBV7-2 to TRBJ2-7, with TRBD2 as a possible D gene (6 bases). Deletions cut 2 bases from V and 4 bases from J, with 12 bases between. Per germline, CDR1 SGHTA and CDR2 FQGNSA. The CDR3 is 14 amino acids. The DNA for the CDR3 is TGTGCCAGCAGCTTATTGGGGAGGCTTTACGAGCAGTACTTC. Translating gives CASSLLGRLYEQYF. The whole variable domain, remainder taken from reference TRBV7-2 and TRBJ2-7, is GAGVSQSPSNKVTEKGKDVELRCDPISGHTALYWYRQSLGQGLEFLIYFQGNSAPDKSGLPSDRFSAERTGGSVSTLTIQRTQQEDSAVYLCASSLLGRLYEQYFGPGTRLTVT.

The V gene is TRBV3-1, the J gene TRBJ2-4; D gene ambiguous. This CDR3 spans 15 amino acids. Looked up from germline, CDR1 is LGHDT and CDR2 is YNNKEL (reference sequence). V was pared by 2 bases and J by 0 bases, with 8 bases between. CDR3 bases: TGTGCCAGCAGCCAATCAGACGTAGCCAAAAACATTCAGTACTTC. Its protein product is CASSQSDVAKNIQYF.

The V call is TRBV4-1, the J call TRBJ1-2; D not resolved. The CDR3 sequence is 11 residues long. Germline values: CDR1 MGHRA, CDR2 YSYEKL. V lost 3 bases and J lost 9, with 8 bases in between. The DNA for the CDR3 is TGCGCCAGCAGCCAGTCACACAGCTACACCTTC. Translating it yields CASSQSHSYTF.

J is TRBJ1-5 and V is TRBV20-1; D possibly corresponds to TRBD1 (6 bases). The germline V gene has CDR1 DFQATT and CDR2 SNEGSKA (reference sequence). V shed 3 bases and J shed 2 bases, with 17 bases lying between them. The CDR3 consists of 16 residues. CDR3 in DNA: TGCAGTGCTAGGTCAACTGGCGGGGGCGGCAATCAGCCCCAGCATTTT. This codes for CSARSTGGGGNQPQHF.

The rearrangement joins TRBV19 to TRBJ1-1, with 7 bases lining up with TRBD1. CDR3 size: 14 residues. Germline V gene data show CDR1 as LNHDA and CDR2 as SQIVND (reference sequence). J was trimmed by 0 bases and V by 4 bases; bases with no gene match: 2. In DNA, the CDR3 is TGTGCCAGTAGTAAGGGACAGATGAACACTGAAGCTTTCTTT. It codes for CASSKGQMNTEAFF.

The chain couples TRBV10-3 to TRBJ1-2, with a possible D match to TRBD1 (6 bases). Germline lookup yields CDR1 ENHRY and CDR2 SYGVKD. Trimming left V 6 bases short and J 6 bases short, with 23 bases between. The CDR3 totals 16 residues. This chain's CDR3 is CAIRESGQPLGDGYTF. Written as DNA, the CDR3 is TGTGCCATCAGAGAAAGCGGACAGCCCCTAGGCGATGGCTACACCTTC.

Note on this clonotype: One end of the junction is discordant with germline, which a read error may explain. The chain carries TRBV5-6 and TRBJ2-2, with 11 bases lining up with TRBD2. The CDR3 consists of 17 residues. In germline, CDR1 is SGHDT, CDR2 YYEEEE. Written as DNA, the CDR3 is TGTGCCAGCAGCTTGGGTCTAGCGGGAGGAGTTGCCGGGGAGCTGCTTTTT. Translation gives CASSLGLAGGVAGELLF.

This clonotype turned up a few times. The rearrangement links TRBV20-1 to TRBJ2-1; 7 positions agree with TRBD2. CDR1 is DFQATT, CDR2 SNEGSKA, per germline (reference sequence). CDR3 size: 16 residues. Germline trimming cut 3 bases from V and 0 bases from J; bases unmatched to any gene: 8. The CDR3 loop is CSASRVGGSSYNEQFF. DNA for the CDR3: TGCAGTGCTAGTCGGGTGGGCGGGAGCTCCTACAATGAGCAGTTCTTC.

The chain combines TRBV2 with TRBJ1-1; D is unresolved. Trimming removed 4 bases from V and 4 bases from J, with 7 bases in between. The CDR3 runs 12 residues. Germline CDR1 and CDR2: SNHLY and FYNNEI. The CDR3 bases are TGTGCCAGCAGTGCCTGGGGCACTGAAGCTTTCTTT. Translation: CASSAWGTEAFF.

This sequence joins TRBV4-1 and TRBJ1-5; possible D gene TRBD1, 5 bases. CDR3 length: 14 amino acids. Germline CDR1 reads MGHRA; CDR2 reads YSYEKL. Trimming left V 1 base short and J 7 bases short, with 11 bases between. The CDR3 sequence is CASSQAGSGQPQHF. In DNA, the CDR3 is TGCGCCAGCAGCCAAGCAGGGTCCGGCCAGCCCCAGCATTTT.

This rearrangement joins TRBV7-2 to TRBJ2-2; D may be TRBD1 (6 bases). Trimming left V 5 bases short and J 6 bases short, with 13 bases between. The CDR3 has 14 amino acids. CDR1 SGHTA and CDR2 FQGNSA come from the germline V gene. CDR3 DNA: TGTGCCAGCAGCCCTACAGGGTTTGCCGGGGAGCTGTTTTTT. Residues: CASSPTGFAGELFF.

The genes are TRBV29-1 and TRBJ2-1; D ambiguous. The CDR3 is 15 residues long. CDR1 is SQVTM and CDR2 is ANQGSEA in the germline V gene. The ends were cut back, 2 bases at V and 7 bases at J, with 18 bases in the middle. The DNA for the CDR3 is TGCAGCGTTGAACCGCAGCTGTCGACACGGAATGAGCAGTTCTTC. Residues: CSVEPQLSTRNEQFF.